One sample yielded the 27 T cell receptor beta chains listed below, sequenced in a study of blood T cells in healthy people across ages. The second PCR ran about 6 to 11 cycles with a sample-barcoded 5' primer and J-beta primers. Each CDR3 protein is one row after TCRdb ran MiXCR on the 5' RACE reads. The table records 540,000 or so distinct CDR3 sequences, 25% to 30% of them present only once. The sequenced material came from blood. The receptors originated from a woman in her seventies in good health.

The V gene is TRBV7-9, the J gene TRBJ1-6; D is possibly TRBD1 (6 bases). The CDR3 runs to 15 residues. Germline V gives CDR1 SEHNR, CDR2 FQNEAQ (reference sequence). Trimming shortened V by 6 bases and J by 10 bases, and 19 bases separated the two germline ends. CDR3 sequence reads: CASSTQGRGGSPLHF. The CDR3 nucleotides read TGTGCCAGCAGTACTCAGGGGCGAGGAGGGTCACCCCTCCACTTT.

This rearrangement joins TRBV20-1 to TRBJ2-1; TRBD2 matches at 8 bases. Germline CDR1 is DFQATT and CDR2 is SNEGSKA (reference sequence). V gave up 5 bases and J gave up 8 bases; unmatched junction bases: 2. The CDR3 sequence is 11 residues long. The chain's CDR3 is CSAGLAYEQFF. The CDR3 DNA sequence: TGCAGTGCTGGACTAGCATATGAGCAGTTCTTC.

This clonotype appeared a few times. The V call is TRBV27, the J call TRBJ1-2; unclear D gene. Per the germline V gene, CDR1 is MNHEY and CDR2 is SMNVEV (reference sequence). Between the trimmed V and J ends, which lost 5 bases and 0 bases, there was a span of 19 bases. The CDR3 contains 17 residues. CDR3 amino acids: CASSASEREPANYGYTF. The CDR3 DNA sequence: TGTGCCAGCAGTGCCAGCGAAAGAGAACCCGCTAACTATGGCTACACCTTC.

This clonotype was seen only a few times. The rearrangement uses TRBV29-1 and TRBJ2-7, with 7 bases aligning to TRBD1. V was clipped by 6 bases and J by 3 bases; unmatched bases: 11. Germline assignment: CDR1 SQVTM and CDR2 ANQGSEA. This CDR3 comprises 14 residues. CDR3 nucleotides: TGCAGCGTGCGTGACAGGGCCCTTTTCTACGAGCAGTACTTC. It is translated as CSVRDRALFYEQYF.

There are a few counts of this clonotype. The rearrangement links TRBV7-2 to TRBJ2-4, with 11 nucleotides matching TRBD1. Trimming cost V 5 bases and J 6 bases; bases outside gene matches: 3. The CDR3 is 14 residues long. Per germline, CDR1 SGHTA and CDR2 FQGNSA. The CDR3 region has the DNA TGTGCCAGCAGCCCGGACAGGGGGCGAAACATTCAGTACTTC. It yields the protein CASSPDRGRNIQYF.

The rearrangement links TRBV5-1 to TRBJ2-3; D perhaps matches TRBD2 (6 bases). The V gene's germline CDR1 is SGHRS and CDR2 YFSETQ. Trimming cost V 5 bases and J 0 bases, with 10 bases left between them. The CDR3 runs 14 residues. The CDR3 reads CASRIGTSTDTQYF. CDR3 bases: TGCGCCAGCAGAATTGGGACTAGCACAGATACGCAGTATTTT.

This clonotype was seen more than once but under ten times. J is TRBJ2-5 and V is TRBV6-6; 7 nucleotides line up with TRBD2. Germline CDR1 MNHNY, CDR2 SVGAGI (reference sequence). J gave up 4 bases and V 8 bases, and 10 bases lay outside the gene matches. This CDR3 spans 14 amino acids. As DNA, the CDR3 is TGTGCCAGCCGGGTTGCGGGGGTGGGAGAGACCCAGTACTTC. It specifies CASRVAGVGETQYF.

This chain uses TRBV4-2 with TRBJ2-5, with TRBD2 as a possible D gene (6 bases). The CDR3 loop spans 14 amino acids. Per germline, CDR1 LGHNA and CDR2 YNFKEQ. The V end lost 1 base, the J end lost 1 base, and 7 bases lay between the germline ends. CDR3 in amino acids: CASSQGGLQETQYF. Here the CDR3 DNA reads TGTGCCAGCAGCCAAGGGGGACTCCAAGAGACCCAGTACTTC.

This clonotype came up a few times. The chain is built from TRBV7-2 and TRBJ2-2; 9 bases map to TRBD2. Losses at the gene ends were 8 bases for V and 6 bases for J; bases not matched to a gene: 10. Germline lookup yields CDR1 SGHTA and CDR2 FQGNSA. There are 15 residues in the CDR3. The CDR3 bases are TGTGCCAGCCGTAGGAGCGGGGGGTCGGCCGGGGAGCTGTTTTTT. Protein product: CASRRSGGSAGELFF.

This clonotype appeared a few times. The chain combines TRBV20-1 with TRBJ1-5; possibly TRBD1 for D (5 bases). Germline CDR1 and CDR2: DFQATT and SNEGSKA (reference sequence). CDR3 length: 13 residues. The DNA for the CDR3 is TGCAGCGCACTACCGGGACTCAATCAGCCCCAGCATTTT. It yields the protein CSALPGLNQPQHF.

This clonotype appeared a few times. The chain carries TRBV25-1 and TRBJ2-5; TRBD1 might be the D (5 bases). Germline CDR1 and CDR2: MGHDK and SYGVNS. This CDR3 comprises 15 residues. V dropped 2 bases and J dropped 5 bases, with 15 bases sitting between them. For the CDR3, the DNA is TGTGCCAGCAGTGAAAGGGGCAGAATAATCGAGACCCAGTACTTC. Its protein is CASSERGRIIETQYF.

This clonotype showed up many times. The rearrangement links TRBV25-1 to TRBJ2-1; D call uncertain. Germline CDR1 and CDR2: MGHDK and SYGVNS. The CDR3 is made up of 11 amino acids. The ends were cut back, 4 bases at V and 8 bases at J, with 6 bases in the middle. The CDR3 nucleotides read TGTGCCAGCAGTGTTACGGATGAGCAGTTCTTC. Its protein product is CASSVTDEQFF. Combining the CDR3 with reference TRBV25-1 and TRBJ2-1 gives the whole variable domain EADIYQTPRYLVIGTGKKITLECSQTMGHDKMYWYQQDPGMELHLIHYSYGVNSTEKGDLSSESTVSRIRTEHFPLTLESARPSHTSQYLCASSVTDEQFFGPGTRLTVL.

The rearrangement links TRBV10-3 to TRBJ2-1; 7 nucleotides agree with TRBD2. The CDR3 has 16 amino acids. Germline trimming cut 0 bases from V and 4 bases from J; bases unmatched to any gene: 6. Germline loops: CDR1 ENHRY, CDR2 SYGVKD. CDR3 loop: CAISESYSGVYNEQFF. The DNA of the CDR3 is TGTGCCATCAGTGAGTCGTACAGCGGGGTTTACAATGAGCAGTTCTTC.

The CDR3 region has the DNA TGCAGTGCTAGTCCGGGACTAGCGGTAGATACGCAGTATTTT. It specifies CSASPGLAVDTQYF. This chain joins TRBV20-1 and TRBJ2-3, with 11 bases lining up with TRBD2. The CDR3 runs to 14 residues. V lost 3 bases to trimming and J lost 5 bases; unmatched junction nucleotides: 4. Germline lookup yields CDR1 DFQATT and CDR2 SNEGSKA (reference sequence).

This clonotype was counted ten times or more. The V gene is TRBV11-3, the J gene TRBJ1-4; 7 nucleotides line up with TRBD1. CDR3 size: 14 residues. The junction had 3 bases not matched to a gene; V was cut back by 5 bases and J by 3 bases. Germline V gene sequence: CDR1 SGHNT, CDR2 YENEEA. The CDR3 DNA follows: TGTGCCAGCAGCCGACAGGGTTCTAATGAAAAACTGTTTTTT. Amino acids: CASSRQGSNEKLFF.

This clonotype has just a few counts. V and J are TRBV7-9 and TRBJ2-7; D gene unclear. Germline CDR1 SEHNR, CDR2 FQNEAQ (reference sequence). Trimming shortened V by 0 bases and J by 1 base, and 7 bases separated the two germline ends. CDR3 length equals 14 residues. The CDR3 reads CASSLADVSYEQYF. CDR3 nucleotide sequence: TGTGCCAGCAGCTTAGCTGACGTTTCCTACGAGCAGTACTTC.

This clonotype was counted between two and nine times. Relative to the germline gene, one junction end is altered; a read error may explain this. The chain joins TRBV28 to TRBJ2-3, with 9 bases matching TRBD2. CDR1 and CDR2 (germline): MDHEN, SYDVKM. The CDR3 extends over 16 amino acids. This CDR3 is CASSPPLRGGLGTQYF. CDR3 DNA: TGCGCCAGCAGCCCACCCTTGCGGGGGGGCTTAGGTACGCAGTATTTT.

The CDR3 DNA reads TGTGCCAGCAGCCCTCCCCGGGACAGGTCCTACGAGCAGTACTTC. Translating it yields CASSPPRDRSYEQYF. The V and J genes are TRBV12-3 or TRBV12-4 and TRBJ2-7; 8 bases match TRBD1. The junction had 8 bases not matched to a gene; V was cut back by 6 bases and J by 1 base. The CDR3 spans 15 residues.

V gene TRBV6-6 combines with J gene TRBJ2-7, with 8 bases identical to TRBD1. Losses at the gene ends were 4 bases for V and 3 bases for J; bases not matched to a gene: 11. The CDR3 sequence is 16 residues long. Germline V lookup: CDR1 MNHNY, CDR2 SVGAGI (reference sequence). The CDR3 nucleotides read TGTGCCAGCAGTTCTCCCGGGACAGGTATTGACTACGAGCAGTACTTC. It yields the protein CASSSPGTGIDYEQYF.

The rearrangement links TRBV4-2 to TRBJ2-3, with 14 nucleotides matching TRBD2. There are 16 residues in the CDR3. The V gene end was trimmed by 2 bases and the J gene end by 5 bases; junction bases not matched to a gene: 3. Germline CDR1 and CDR2: LGHNA and YNFKEQ. The CDR3 sequence is CASSQPGTSGGDTQYF. CDR3 coding DNA: TGTGCCAGCAGCCAACCAGGGACTAGCGGGGGAGATACGCAGTATTTT.

This sequence joins TRBV7-3 and TRBJ2-3, with a tentative D call TRBD2 (5 bases). Germline V gene lookup returns CDR1 SGHTA and CDR2 FQGTGA. The ends were cut back, 5 bases at V and 0 bases at J, with 24 bases in the middle. There are 19 residues in the CDR3. CDR3 sequence: CASSHIELRAPSSTDTQYF. CDR3 nucleotides: TGTGCCAGCAGCCATATTGAGTTGAGGGCCCCATCTAGCACAGATACGCAGTATTTT.

V and J are TRBV29-1 and TRBJ1-1; no reliable D call. The CDR3 has 15 residues. CDR1 and CDR2 (germline): SQVTM, ANQGSEA. V lost 8 bases and J lost 1, with 20 bases in between. CDR3 in DNA: TGCAGCATCAGGAACACCCTAAATCGGAACACTGAAGCTTTCTTT. It yields the protein CSIRNTLNRNTEAFF.

This clonotype was counted between two and nine times. A much larger clonotype is one base distant, so this may be a read error. The chain carries TRBV4-2 and TRBJ2-5, with D perhaps matching TRBD1 (5 bases). The end of the DNA is better explained by TRBJ2-7, so the J call may be wrong. Germline CDR1 and CDR2: LGHNA and YNFKEQ. CDR3 length: 16 amino acids. The CDR3 bases are TGTGCCAGCAACCAATTCGCCCAGACAGTCACCTACGAGCAGTACTTC. Its translation: CASNQFAQTVTYEQYF.

The CDR3 reads CASSYRAGGSEKLFF. The CDR3 region has the DNA TGTGCCAGCAGTTACCGGGCAGGGGGGAGTGAAAAACTGTTTTTT. The gene calls are TRBV6-5 and TRBJ1-4, with 7 bases matching TRBD1. CDR3 length equals 15 residues. V lost 2 bases and J lost 7; bases outside the gene matches: 7. CDR1 is MNHEY, CDR2 SVGAGI, per germline.

This clonotype was recorded once. This chain connects TRBV10-3 to TRBJ2-3, with D possibly being TRBD2 (6 bases). The CDR3 runs 14 residues. Germline CDR1 ENHRY, CDR2 SYGVKD. Trimming left V 6 bases short and J 2 bases short, with 12 bases between. The CDR3 DNA reads TGTGCCATCAGGGCGAGCGGGTACACAGATACGCAGTATTTT. It translates to CAIRASGYTDTQYF.

The chain recombines TRBV7-9 with TRBJ2-5; maybe TRBD1 (6 bases). The CDR3 totals 13 residues. V was shortened by 1 base and J by 8 bases, with 11 bases between the two germline ends. Germline V gene data show CDR1 as SEHNR and CDR2 as FQNEAQ (reference sequence). The CDR3 DNA follows: TGTGCCAGCAGCTTAGACCAGGGGATCACCCAGTACTTC. It translates to CASSLDQGITQYF.

The chain combines TRBV7-2 with TRBJ2-1; 10 positions agree with TRBD2. The V and J ends lost 2 bases and 7 bases, in that order; junction bases with no gene match: 5. Germline V gives CDR1 SGHTA, CDR2 FQGNSA. The CDR3 totals 15 residues. Here the CDR3 DNA reads TGTGCCAGCAGCTTAACGACTAGCGGGCGAAATGAGCAGTTCTTC. This encodes CASSLTTSGRNEQFF.